A selection of T cell receptor beta chains follows, all from one sample in a study of T cell responses to AZD1222 COVID-19 vaccine. Sequenced by immunoSEQ multiplex PCR; TCRdb stores in-frame clones only, minus some. In the table there are approximately 160,000 clones, roughly 87% of which are singletons. The material sequenced was peripheral blood, taken on day 0 of AZD1222 vaccination. These receptors were taken from an adult in good health. The CDR3 runs from the conserved cysteine through the conserved F or W. Each record gives: CDR3 DNA, CDR3 protein, D gene, J gene, V gene, clone size. A D gene is named only where the DNA matches it firmly. Clone size is shown for a subset of rows, as once, few, many or a class of expanded clone.

DNA: TGTGCCAGCTCACCAGCGTGGGGGAGCTCCTACAATGAGCAGTTCTTC; CDR3: CASSPAWGSSYNEQFF; D: NA; J: TRBJ2-1; V: TRBV18; size: NA
DNA: TGTGCCAGCAGTTACTCGGGACAGCCGAACACTGAAGCTTTCTTT; CDR3: CASSYSGQPNTEAFF; D: TRBD1; J: TRBJ1-1; V: TRBV6-5; size: NA
DNA: TGTGCCAGCAGTTTACCTGGACTAGCGTCCTACGAGCAGTACTTC; CDR3: CASSLPGLASYEQYF; D: TRBD2; J: TRBJ2-7; V: TRBV6-5; size: NA
DNA: TGTGCTAGTGGTTTGGTACAGCAGCGGGAGAGCTCCTACGAGCAGTACTTC; CDR3: CASGLVQQRESSYEQYF; D: TRBD2; J: TRBJ2-7; V: TRBV12-5; size: NA
DNA: TGTGCCAGCAGCCAAACTAGCGGGAACCACAATGAGCAGTTCTTC; CDR3: CASSQTSGNHNEQFF; D: TRBD2; J: TRBJ2-1; V: TRBV11-3; size: NA
DNA: TGTGCCAGCAGCAATATGGATAAACCCCCCAATCAGCCCCAGCATTTT; CDR3: CASSNMDKPPNQPQHF; D: NA; J: TRBJ1-5; V: TRBV21-1; size: NA
DNA: TGCGCCAGCAGAGTAAGGGAGGGGTACACTGAAGCTTTCTTT; CDR3: CASRVREGYTEAFF; D: NA; J: TRBJ1-1; V: TRBV5-1; size: NA
DNA: TGCAGCGTTGAACGCAGTTACACCGGGGAGCTGTTTTTT; CDR3: CSVERSYTGELFF; D: NA; J: TRBJ2-2; V: TRBV29-1; size: NA
DNA: TGTGCCAGCAGGGACGGGGCCGATCCCCAGCATTTT; CDR3: CASRDGADPQHF; D: NA; J: TRBJ1-5; V: TRBV2; size: NA
DNA: TGTGCCAGCAGATCTAGCGGCACTAGAAACAATGAGCAGTTCTTC; CDR3: CASRSSGTRNNEQFF; D: TRBD2; J: TRBJ2-1; V: TRBV7-9; size: NA
DNA: TGCGCCAGCAGCCAAGATACCACTAGCGGAAGACCCTACGAGCAGTACTTC; CDR3: CASSQDTTSGRPYEQYF; D: TRBD2; J: TRBJ2-7; V: TRBV4-1; size: NA
DNA: TGTGCCAGCAGTTTAGAGGGGGCGCTCCGGCCCCAGCATTTT; CDR3: CASSLEGALRPQHF; D: TRBD1; J: TRBJ1-5; V: TRBV28; size: NA
DNA: TGTGCCATCAGTGAGTCGAGAGCAGGGTCCTCCTACGAGCAGTACTTC; CDR3: CAISESRAGSSYEQYF; D: NA; J: TRBJ2-7; V: TRBV10-3; size: once
DNA: TGTGCCAGCAGTTCGGGGACAGGGGGCCCCTACGAGCAGTACTTC; CDR3: CASSSGTGGPYEQYF; D: TRBD1; J: TRBJ2-7; V: TRBV6-5; size: NA
DNA: TGTGCCAGCTCACCATCCGCAGGGGTGAACTATGGCTACACCTTC; CDR3: CASSPSAGVNYGYTF; D: NA; J: TRBJ1-2; V: TRBV18; size: NA
DNA: TGTGCCAGCAGCTTCGGCGGGAGCTCCTACGAGCAGTACTTC; CDR3: CASSFGGSSYEQYF; D: TRBD2; J: TRBJ2-7; V: TRBV7-2; size: NA
DNA: TGTGCCAGCAGTCCCGGGACAGGGCGCTACGAGCAGTACTTC; CDR3: CASSPGTGRYEQYF; D: TRBD1; J: TRBJ2-7; V: TRBV6-5; size: NA
DNA: TGCGCCAGCAGGAGGGTTTTGCAGGCCCTTAATTCACCCCTCCACTTT; CDR3: CASRRVLQALNSPLHF; D: NA; J: TRBJ1-6; V: TRBV10-2; size: NA
DNA: TGTGCCAGCAGCTTCAGGGACAGGGGGCGCCCCATTAGCAATCAGCCCCAGCATTTT; CDR3: CASSFRDRGRPISNQPQHF; D: TRBD1; J: TRBJ1-5; V: TRBV5-6; size: NA
DNA: TGTGCCAGCAGCCCATTTGACAGGGCGTACGAGCAGTACTTC; CDR3: CASSPFDRAYEQYF; D: TRBD1; J: TRBJ2-7; V: TRBV9; size: NA
DNA: TGTGCCAGCAGCCAAGAAGGGACAGGTTTTTTAATGAACACTGAAGCTTTCTTT; CDR3: CASSQEGTGFLMNTEAFF; D: TRBD1; J: TRBJ1-1; V: TRBV3-1/TRBV3-2; size: NA
DNA: TGTGCCAGCAGTTACTCGACGGCATTCTATGGCTACACCTTC; CDR3: CASSYSTAFYGYTF; D: NA; J: TRBJ1-2; V: TRBV6-5; size: NA
DNA: TGTGCCAGCACTCGGGACGCAGGGACGCAGTATTTT; CDR3: CASTRDAGTQYF; D: NA; J: TRBJ2-3; V: TRBV7-9; size: NA
DNA: TGTGCCAGCAGCCCTCGTCGGACCAATCAGCCCCAGCATTTT; CDR3: CASSPRRTNQPQHF; D: NA; J: TRBJ1-5; V: TRBV7-6; size: NA
DNA: TGTGCCAGCAGTTACCAGGGGTCGTACGAGCAGTACTTC; CDR3: CASSYQGSYEQYF; D: NA; J: TRBJ2-7; V: TRBV6-5; size: NA
DNA: TGCGCCAGCAGCTCCGAACCGGGAGTTCCTAATGAAAAACTGTTTTTT; CDR3: CASSSEPGVPNEKLFF; D: NA; J: TRBJ1-4; V: TRBV5-1; size: NA
DNA: TGTGCCTCCAGAACAGTTAATTCACCCCTCCACTTT; CDR3: CASRTVNSPLHF; D: NA; J: TRBJ1-6; V: TRBV27; size: NA
DNA: TGTGCCAGCTCACCACGAGTAGTAGCGGACACGGGTGAGCAGTTCTTC; CDR3: CASSPRVVADTGEQFF; D: NA; J: TRBJ2-1; V: TRBV18; size: once
DNA: TGTGCCAGCAGTTTATTCGCAGGGGTAGGCTACACCTTC; CDR3: CASSLFAGVGYTF; D: NA; J: TRBJ1-2; V: TRBV27; size: NA
DNA: TGCAGTGCTAGTCAGGGATTTGGACAGAACTACGAGCAGTACTTC; CDR3: CSASQGFGQNYEQYF; D: NA; J: TRBJ2-7; V: TRBV20-1; size: NA
DNA: TGTGCCAGCAGTTTGTTTCGGGGAAACACCATATATTTT; CDR3: CASSLFRGNTIYF; D: NA; J: TRBJ1-3; V: TRBV27; size: few
DNA: TGTGCCAGCAGCCTACAGGGGCGGAGGAATGAAAAACTGTTTTTT; CDR3: CASSLQGRRNEKLFF; D: TRBD1; J: TRBJ1-4; V: TRBV2; size: NA
DNA: TGTGCCAGCAGCCCCCAACCCAGCGGGAGCTACGAGCAGTACTTC; CDR3: CASSPQPSGSYEQYF; D: TRBD2; J: TRBJ2-7; V: TRBV9; size: NA